Listed below are T cell receptor beta chains from one sample, sequenced in a study of graft-versus-host responses after intestinal transplantation. Sequenced by immunoSEQ multiplex PCR; TCRdb stores in-frame clones only, minus some. The sample includes around 20,000 clones, approximately 92% of them seen just once. Sequenced here: PBMCs, sampled around 270 days after intestinal transplant. The receptors were gathered from a human patient who received an intestinal transplant, so some T cells may come from the graft donor. The CDR3 runs from the conserved cysteine through the conserved F or W.

len: 16; v_gene: TRBV5-4; j_gene: TRBJ2-1; CDR3aa: CASSLPGQGPYNEQFF
len: 15; v_gene: TRBV6-1; j_gene: TRBJ2-7; CDR3aa: CASSEGAGGKYEQYF
len: 14; v_gene: TRBV6-5; j_gene: TRBJ1-1; CDR3aa: CASSYSGENTEAFF
len: 13; v_gene: TRBV27; j_gene: TRBJ2-3; CDR3aa: CASGGAQFDTQYF
len: 16; v_gene: TRBV6-1; j_gene: TRBJ1-5; CDR3aa: CASSEAEGQGNQPQHF
len: 16; v_gene: TRBV5-6; j_gene: TRBJ2-2; CDR3aa: CASSLEGQENTGELFF
len: 14; v_gene: TRBV28; j_gene: TRBJ1-2; CDR3aa: CASSPGGEGYGYTF
len: 19; v_gene: TRBV27; j_gene: TRBJ2-7; CDR3aa: CASSFRTSGQGRSIYEQYF
len: 16; v_gene: TRBV19; j_gene: TRBJ1-5; CDR3aa: CASSIGAGLGDQPQHF
len: 16; v_gene: TRBV11-2; j_gene: TRBJ2-7; CDR3aa: CASSLDFGQGAVEQYF
len: 15; v_gene: TRBV29-1; j_gene: TRBJ2-3; CDR3aa: CSVTGLALLGDTQYF
len: 16; v_gene: TRBV19; j_gene: TRBJ1-2; CDR3aa: CASSIVRPPPNYGYTF
len: 14; v_gene: TRBV19; j_gene: TRBJ1-5; CDR3aa: CASSIGTVNQPQHF
len: 17; v_gene: TRBV13; j_gene: TRBJ2-1; CDR3aa: CASSLIQAGGLRNEQFF
len: 17; v_gene: TRBV5-1; j_gene: TRBJ2-1; CDR3aa: CASSLAVVAGNYDEQFF
len: 16; v_gene: TRBV5-1; j_gene: TRBJ2-7; CDR3aa: CASSLISGQGAWEQYF
len: 14; v_gene: TRBV7-6; j_gene: TRBJ2-1; CDR3aa: CASSPSGRLNEQFF
len: 16; v_gene: TRBV29-1; j_gene: TRBJ2-1; CDR3aa: CSVLGLQGALLHEQFF
len: 14; v_gene: TRBV10-1; j_gene: TRBJ1-5; CDR3aa: CASSVGGGNQSQHF
len: 15; v_gene: TRBV29-1; j_gene: TRBJ2-1; CDR3aa: CSVEGGTRPGNEQFF
len: 16; v_gene: TRBV11-1; j_gene: TRBJ2-3; CDR3aa: CASSTPPDYPTDTQYF
len: 14; v_gene: TRBV5-8; j_gene: TRBJ2-1; CDR3aa: CASSLLGMGNEQFF
len: 15; v_gene: TRBV11-3; j_gene: TRBJ2-5; CDR3aa: CASSLGGTEQETQYF
len: 12; v_gene: TRBV10-2; j_gene: TRBJ2-2; CDR3aa: CASSVYTGELFF
len: 16; v_gene: TRBV5-8; j_gene: TRBJ2-2; CDR3aa: CASSHLPGGRTGELFF
len: 14; v_gene: TRBV27; j_gene: TRBJ1-5; CDR3aa: CASSLAFRNQPQHF
len: 14; v_gene: TRBV15; j_gene: TRBJ2-7; CDR3aa: CATSRGELPYEQYF
len: 13; v_gene: TRBV5-1; j_gene: TRBJ2-7; CDR3aa: CASSFGGSYEQYF
len: 15; v_gene: TRBV25-1; j_gene: TRBJ1-6; CDR3aa: CASSDLGHLNSPLHF
len: 18; v_gene: TRBV4-1; j_gene: TRBJ1-1; CDR3aa: CASSHATGTVRGNTEAFF
len: 14; v_gene: TRBV27; j_gene: TRBJ2-1; CDR3aa: CASSISIQVNEQFF